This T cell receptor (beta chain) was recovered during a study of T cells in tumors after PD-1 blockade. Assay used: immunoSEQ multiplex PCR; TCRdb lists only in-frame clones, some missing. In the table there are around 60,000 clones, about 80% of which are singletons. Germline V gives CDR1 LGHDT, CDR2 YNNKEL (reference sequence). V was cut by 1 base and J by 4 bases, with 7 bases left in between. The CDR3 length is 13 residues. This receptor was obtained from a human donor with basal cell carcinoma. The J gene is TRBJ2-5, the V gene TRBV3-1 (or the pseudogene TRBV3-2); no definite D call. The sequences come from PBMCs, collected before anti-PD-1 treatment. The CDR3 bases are TGTGCCAGCAGCCAAGGTGTGTTAGAGACCCAGTACTTC. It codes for CASSQGVLETQYF.